The T cell receptor beta chain under discussion was sequenced for a study of molecular identifiers for immune sequencing clone quantification. Study-level points and caveats: Investigators reportedly could detect spiked Jurkat TCR RNA from one cell among about a million naive cells.

MiXCR, run by TCRdb on the PCR reads, gives a single entry per CDR3 protein. The sample carries about 320,000 distinct CDR3 sequences, about 21% recorded once. This CDR3 is built from 18 residues. With 6 bases removed from V and 4 bases from J, the gap between germline ends came to 24 bases. The germline gives CDR1 LNHDA, CDR2 SQIVND (reference sequence). With respect to this clonotype: Antigen: not known.

The TCR sequence derives from a human donor in good health. Some libraries in this study had Jurkat cell RNA spiked in. Input material: naive CD8+ T cells from blood, with Jurkat cell RNA spiked in. Noted subset: FACS-sorted CD8+CD4-CCR7+CD45RA+ naive T cells. This chain connects TRBV19 to TRBJ1-4, with D possibly TRBD1 on 6 matching bases. The CDR3 DNA follows: TGTGCCAGTAGCCGGGGGTCAGCGATTGGGACATTTAATGAAAAACTGTTTTTT. This translates into CASSRGSAIGTFNEKLFF.